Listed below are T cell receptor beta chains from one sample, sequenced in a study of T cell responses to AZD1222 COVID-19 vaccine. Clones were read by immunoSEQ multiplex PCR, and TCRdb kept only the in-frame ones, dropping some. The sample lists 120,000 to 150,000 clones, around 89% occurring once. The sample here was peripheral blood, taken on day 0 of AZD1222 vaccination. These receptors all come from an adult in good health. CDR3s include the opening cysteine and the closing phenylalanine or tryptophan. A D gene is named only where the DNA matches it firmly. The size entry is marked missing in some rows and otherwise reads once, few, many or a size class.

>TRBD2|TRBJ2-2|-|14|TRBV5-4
CASSPTSGTRGLFF
TGTGCCAGCAGCCCGACTAGCGGGACCAGGGGGCTGTTTTTT
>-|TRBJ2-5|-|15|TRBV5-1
CASSPGAQGQETQYF
TGCGCCAGCAGCCCCGGTGCGCAGGGCCAAGAGACCCAGTACTTC
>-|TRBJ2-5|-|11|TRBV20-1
CSARGVKTQYF
TGCAGTGCTAGAGGGGTAAAGACCCAGTACTTC
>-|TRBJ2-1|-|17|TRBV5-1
CASSLVGAGSSYNEQFF
TGCGCCAGCAGCTTGGTGGGAGCGGGCTCCTCCTACAATGAGCAGTTCTTC
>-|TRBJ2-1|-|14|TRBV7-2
CASSFGGLYNEQFF
TGTGCCAGCAGCTTCGGCGGGCTCTACAATGAGCAGTTCTTC
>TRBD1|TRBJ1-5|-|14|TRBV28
CASWRGLGNQPQHF
TGTGCCAGCTGGAGGGGGCTGGGCAATCAGCCCCAGCATTTT
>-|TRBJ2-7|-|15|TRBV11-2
CASSLVAQIVYEQYF
TGTGCCAGCAGCTTGGTGGCCCAGATAGTCTACGAGCAGTACTTC
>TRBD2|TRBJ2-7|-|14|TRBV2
CASRGLAGEYEQYF
TGTGCCAGCAGGGGACTAGCGGGAGAATACGAGCAGTACTTC
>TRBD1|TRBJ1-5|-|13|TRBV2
CASSTGEDQPQHF
TGTGCCAGCAGCACAGGGGAAGATCAGCCCCAGCATTTT
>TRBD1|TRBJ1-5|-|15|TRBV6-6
CASSYLGQGDQPQHF
TGTGCCAGCAGTTACCTTGGACAGGGCGATCAGCCCCAGCATTTT
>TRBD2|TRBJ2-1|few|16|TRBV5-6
CASSLSGRVTYNEQFF
TGTGCCAGCAGCTTGAGCGGGAGAGTAACCTACAATGAGCAGTTCTTC
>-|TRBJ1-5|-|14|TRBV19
CASSMRAGNQPQHF
TGTGCCAGTAGTATGAGGGCCGGCAATCAGCCCCAGCATTTT
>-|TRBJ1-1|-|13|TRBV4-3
CASSQRTNTEAFF
TGCGCCAGCAGCCAAAGGACTAACACTGAAGCTTTCTTT
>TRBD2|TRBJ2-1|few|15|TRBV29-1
CSVEAQRESYNEQFF
TGCAGCGTTGAAGCGCAGCGGGAGTCCTACAATGAGCAGTTCTTC
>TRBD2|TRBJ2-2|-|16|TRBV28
CASQLAGGLKGGELFF
TGTGCCAGTCAACTAGCGGGAGGTCTGAAGGGCGGGGAGCTGTTTTTT
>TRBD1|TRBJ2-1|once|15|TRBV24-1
CATSDPGTGDNEQFF
TGTGCCACCAGTGATCCGGGGACAGGGGACAATGAGCAGTTCTTC
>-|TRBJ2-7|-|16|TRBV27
CASSLSRPRSSYEQYF
TGTGCCAGCAGTTTGAGTAGACCCCGGAGCTCCTACGAGCAGTACTTC
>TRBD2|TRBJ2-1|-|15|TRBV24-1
CATGLAGGSYNEQFF
TGTGCCACCGGACTAGCGGGAGGATCCTACAATGAGCAGTTCTTC
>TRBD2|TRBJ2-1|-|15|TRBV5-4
CASSPGLARYNEQFF
TGTGCCAGCAGCCCGGGACTAGCGCGCTACAATGAGCAGTTCTTC
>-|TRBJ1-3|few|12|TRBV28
CASSLTGNTIYF
TGTGCCAGCAGTTTAACCGGAAACACCATATATTTT
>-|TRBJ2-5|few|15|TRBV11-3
CASSVGRGAQETQYF
TGTGCCAGCAGCGTAGGACGGGGGGCCCAAGAGACCCAGTACTTC
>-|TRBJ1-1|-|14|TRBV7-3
CASSSSISHTEAFF
TGTGCCAGCAGCTCGTCCATCAGTCACACTGAAGCTTTCTTT
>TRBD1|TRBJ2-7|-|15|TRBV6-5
CASKRDRDPTYEQYF
TGTGCCAGCAAACGGGACAGGGACCCAACCTACGAGCAGTACTTC
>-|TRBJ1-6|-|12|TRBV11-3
CASSSLNSPLHF
TGTGCCAGCAGCTCGCTTAATTCACCCCTCCACTTT
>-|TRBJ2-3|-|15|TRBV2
CASREAPHTTDTQYF
TGTGCCAGCCGAGAGGCTCCGCATACCACAGATACGCAGTATTTT
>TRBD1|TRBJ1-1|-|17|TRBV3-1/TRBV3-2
CASSQDFPTGGRTEAFF
TGTGCCAGCAGCCAAGACTTCCCCACAGGGGGCCGGACTGAAGCTTTCTTT
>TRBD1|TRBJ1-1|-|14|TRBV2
CASSEYRDREIAFF
TGTGCCAGCAGTGAGTATCGCGACAGGGAGATAGCTTTCTTT
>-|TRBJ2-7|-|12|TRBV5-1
CASSLIGYEQYF
TGCGCCAGCAGCTTGATAGGCTACGAGCAGTACTTC
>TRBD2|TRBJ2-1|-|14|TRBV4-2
CASSSGLEGNEQFF
TGTGCCAGCAGCTCAGGACTAGAGGGCAATGAGCAGTTCTTC
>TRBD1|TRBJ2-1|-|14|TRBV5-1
CASREQGAMNEQFF
TGCGCCAGCCGCGAGCAGGGGGCGATGAATGAGCAGTTCTTC
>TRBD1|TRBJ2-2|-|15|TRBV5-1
CASSSGTGSAGELFF
TGCGCCAGCAGTTCCGGGACAGGGTCCGCCGGGGAGCTGTTTTTT
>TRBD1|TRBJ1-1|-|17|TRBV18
CASSPETSGTENTEAFF
TGTGCCAGCTCACCAGAAACTTCCGGGACAGAGAACACTGAAGCTTTCTTT
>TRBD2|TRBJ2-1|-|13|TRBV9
CASSLQSSGSKFF
TGTGCCAGCAGCCTTCAGTCTAGCGGGAGTAAGTTCTTC
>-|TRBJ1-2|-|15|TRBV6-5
CASSPRAPSPYGYTF
TGTGCCAGCAGCCCCCGGGCCCCTTCTCCTTATGGCTACACCTTC
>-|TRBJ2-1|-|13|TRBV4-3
CASSRWAEGEQFF
TGCGCCAGCAGCCGATGGGCGGAAGGAGAGCAGTTCTTC
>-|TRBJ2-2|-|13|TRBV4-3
CASSPLNTGELFF
TGCGCCAGCAGCCCTTTAAACACCGGGGAGCTGTTTTTT
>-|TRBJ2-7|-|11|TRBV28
CASNSLYEQYF
TGTGCCAGCAATTCTCTCTACGAGCAGTACTTC
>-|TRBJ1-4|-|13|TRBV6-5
CASSWGANEKLFF
TGTGCCAGCAGTTGGGGGGCTAATGAAAAACTGTTTTTT
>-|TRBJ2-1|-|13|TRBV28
CASSGDSLDEQFF
TGTGCCAGCAGTGGGGACTCTCTGGATGAGCAGTTCTTC
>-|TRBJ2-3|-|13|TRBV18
CASSPSSTDTQYF
TGTGCCAGCTCGCCCTCTAGCACAGATACGCAGTATTTT
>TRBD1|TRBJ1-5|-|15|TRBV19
CASSGQGGSNQPQHF
TGTGCCAGTAGTGGACAGGGGGGAAGCAATCAGCCCCAGCATTTT
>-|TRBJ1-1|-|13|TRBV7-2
CASSLARGTEAFF
TGTGCCAGCAGCTTAGCTCGAGGGACTGAAGCTTTCTTT